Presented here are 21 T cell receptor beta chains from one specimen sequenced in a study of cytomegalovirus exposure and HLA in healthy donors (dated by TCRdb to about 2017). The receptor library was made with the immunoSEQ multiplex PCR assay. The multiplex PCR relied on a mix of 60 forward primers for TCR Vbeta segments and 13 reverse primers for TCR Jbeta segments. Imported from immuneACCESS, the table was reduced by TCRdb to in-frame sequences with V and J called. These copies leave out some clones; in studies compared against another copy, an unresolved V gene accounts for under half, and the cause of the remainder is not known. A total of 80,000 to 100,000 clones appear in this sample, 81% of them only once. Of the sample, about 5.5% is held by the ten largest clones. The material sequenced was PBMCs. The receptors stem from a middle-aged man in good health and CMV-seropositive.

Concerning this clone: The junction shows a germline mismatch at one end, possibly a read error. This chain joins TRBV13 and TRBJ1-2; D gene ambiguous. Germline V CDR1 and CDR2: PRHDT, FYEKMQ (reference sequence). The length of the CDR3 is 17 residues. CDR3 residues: CASSLGSEAGLNYGYTF. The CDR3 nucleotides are TGCGCCAGCAGCCTAGGATCCGAGGCCGGTCTTAACTATGGCTACACCTTC.

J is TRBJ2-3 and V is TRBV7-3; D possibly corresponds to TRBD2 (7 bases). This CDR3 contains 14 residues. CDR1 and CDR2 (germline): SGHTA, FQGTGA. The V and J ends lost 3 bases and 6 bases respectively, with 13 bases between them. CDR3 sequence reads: CASSFGGAGDTQYF. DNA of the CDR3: TGTGCCAGCAGCTTTGGGGGGGCTGGGGATACGCAGTATTTT.

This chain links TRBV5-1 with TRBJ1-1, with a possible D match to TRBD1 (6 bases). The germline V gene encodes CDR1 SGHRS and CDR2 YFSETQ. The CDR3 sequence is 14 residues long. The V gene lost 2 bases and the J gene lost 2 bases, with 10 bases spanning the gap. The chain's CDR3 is CASSFSDSNTEAFF. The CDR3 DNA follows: TGCGCCAGCAGCTTTTCGGACAGCAACACTGAAGCTTTCTTT.

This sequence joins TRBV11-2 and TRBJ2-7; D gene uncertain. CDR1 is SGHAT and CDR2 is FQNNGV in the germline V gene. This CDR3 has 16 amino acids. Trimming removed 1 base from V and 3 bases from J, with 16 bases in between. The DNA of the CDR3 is TGTGCCAGCAGCTTAGGGGTTTATGATGGAGACTACGAGCAGTACTTC. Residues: CASSLGVYDGDYEQYF.

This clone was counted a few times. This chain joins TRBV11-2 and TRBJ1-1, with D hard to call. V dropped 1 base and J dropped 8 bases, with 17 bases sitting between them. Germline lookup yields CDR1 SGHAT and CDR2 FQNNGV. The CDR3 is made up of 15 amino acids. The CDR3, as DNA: TGTGCCAGCAGCTTAGGATCGTCGCGCACGGGGGAAGCTTTCTTT. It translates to CASSLGSSRTGEAFF.

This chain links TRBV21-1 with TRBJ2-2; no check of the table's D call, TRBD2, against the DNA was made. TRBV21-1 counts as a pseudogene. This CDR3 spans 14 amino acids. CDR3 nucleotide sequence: TGTGCCAGCAGCACCTCCGGGAGGCCCGGGGAGCTGTTTTTT. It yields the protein CASSTSGRPGELFF.

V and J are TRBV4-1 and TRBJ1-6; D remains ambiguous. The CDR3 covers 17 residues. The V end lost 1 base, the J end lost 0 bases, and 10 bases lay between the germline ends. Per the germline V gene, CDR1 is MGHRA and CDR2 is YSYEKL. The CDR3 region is CASSQVALSSYNSPLHF. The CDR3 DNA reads TGCGCCAGCAGCCAAGTTGCCCTAAGCTCCTATAATTCACCCCTCCACTTT.

DNA of the CDR3: TGTGCCAGCAGTTCTACAGGATCCTACGAGCAGTACTTC. This encodes CASSSTGSYEQYF. J is TRBJ2-7 and V is TRBV5-5, with a possible D match to TRBD1 (5 bases). This CDR3 has 13 amino acids. V was trimmed by 5 bases and J by 1 base, leaving 10 bases between them. The germline gives CDR1 SGHKS, CDR2 YYEKEE (reference sequence).

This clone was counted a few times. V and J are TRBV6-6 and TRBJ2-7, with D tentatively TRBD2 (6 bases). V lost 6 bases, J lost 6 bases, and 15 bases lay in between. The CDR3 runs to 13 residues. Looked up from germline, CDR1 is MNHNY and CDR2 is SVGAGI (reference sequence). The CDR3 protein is CASRGEVLFEQYF. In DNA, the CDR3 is TGTGCCAGCAGAGGGGAGGTCTTGTTCGAGCAGTACTTC.

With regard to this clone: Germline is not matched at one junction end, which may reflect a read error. In DNA form, the CDR3 reads TGCGCCAGCAGCACTACTGGGACTAGCAAAGATACGCAGTATTTT. Its protein product is CASSTTGTSKDTQYF. The V and J genes are TRBV4-1 and TRBJ2-3; TRBD2 matches at 9 bases. This CDR3 spans 15 amino acids. Germline values: CDR1 MGHRA, CDR2 YSYEKL.

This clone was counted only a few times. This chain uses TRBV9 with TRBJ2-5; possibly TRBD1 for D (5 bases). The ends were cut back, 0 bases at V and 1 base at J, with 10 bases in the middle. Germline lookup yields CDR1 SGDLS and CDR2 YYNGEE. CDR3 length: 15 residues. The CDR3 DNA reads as TGTGCCAGCAGCGTAGAGGACAATTTCCAAGAGACCCAGTACTTC. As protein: CASSVEDNFQETQYF.

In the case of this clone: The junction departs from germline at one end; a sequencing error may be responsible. CDR3: CSVRATILGDNGHTF. DNA for the CDR3: TGCAGCGTGCGCGCAACCATCCTGGGAGACAATGGCCACACCTTC. The J gene is TRBJ1-2, the V gene TRBV29-1; D is uncertain. This CDR3 comprises 15 residues. Looked up from germline, CDR1 is SQVTM and CDR2 is ANQGSEA.

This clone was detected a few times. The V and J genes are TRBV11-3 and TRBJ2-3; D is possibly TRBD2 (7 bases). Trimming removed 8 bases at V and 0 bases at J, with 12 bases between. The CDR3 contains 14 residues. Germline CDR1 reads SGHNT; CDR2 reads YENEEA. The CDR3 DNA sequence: TGTGCCAGCTCCCGCGGGGGCAGCACAGATACGCAGTATTTT. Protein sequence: CASSRGGSTDTQYF.

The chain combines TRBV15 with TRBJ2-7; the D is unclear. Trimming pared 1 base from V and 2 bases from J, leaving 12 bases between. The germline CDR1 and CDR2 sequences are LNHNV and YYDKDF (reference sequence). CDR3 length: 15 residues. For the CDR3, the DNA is TGTGCCACCAGCAGAGCTGGCGCGGAGACCTACGAGCAGTACTTC. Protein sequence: CATSRAGAETYEQYF.

The CDR3 spells CASSHRGTDYEQYF. CDR3 coding DNA: TGCGCCAGCAGTCATCGGGGGACAGACTACGAGCAGTACTTC. V and J are TRBV5-1 and TRBJ2-7; tentative D call: TRBD1 (7 bases). Germline values: CDR1 SGHRS, CDR2 YFSETQ. This CDR3 spans 14 amino acids. Trimming pared 5 bases from V and 3 bases from J, leaving 15 bases between.

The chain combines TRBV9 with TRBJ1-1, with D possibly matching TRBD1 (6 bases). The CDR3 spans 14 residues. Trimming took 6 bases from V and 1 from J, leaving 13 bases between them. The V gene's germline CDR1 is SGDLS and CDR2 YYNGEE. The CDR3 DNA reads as TGTGCCAGCACCATCGGACAGCGGAACACTGAAGCTTTCTTT. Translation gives CASTIGQRNTEAFF.

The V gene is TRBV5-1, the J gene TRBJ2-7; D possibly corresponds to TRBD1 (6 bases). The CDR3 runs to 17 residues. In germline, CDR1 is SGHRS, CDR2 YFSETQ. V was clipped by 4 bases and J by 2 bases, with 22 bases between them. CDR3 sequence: CASSPYDRKGVTYEQYF. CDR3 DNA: TGCGCCAGCAGCCCCTACGACAGGAAGGGGGTAACCTACGAGCAGTACTTC.

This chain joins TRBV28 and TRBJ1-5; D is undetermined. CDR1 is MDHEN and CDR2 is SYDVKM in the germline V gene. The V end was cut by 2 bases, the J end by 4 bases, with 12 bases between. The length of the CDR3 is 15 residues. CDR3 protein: CASSLPSRSNQPQHF. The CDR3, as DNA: TGTGCCAGCAGTTTACCCTCCAGATCGAATCAGCCCCAGCATTTT.

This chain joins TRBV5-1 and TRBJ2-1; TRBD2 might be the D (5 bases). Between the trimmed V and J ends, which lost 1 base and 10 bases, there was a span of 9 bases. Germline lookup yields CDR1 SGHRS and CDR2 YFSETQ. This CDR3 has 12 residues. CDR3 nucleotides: TGCGCCAGCAGCTTGACTAGTTACGAGCAGTTCTTC. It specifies CASSLTSYEQFF. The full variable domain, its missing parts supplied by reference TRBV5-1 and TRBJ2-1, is KAGVTQTPRYLIKTRGQQVTLSCSPISGHRSVSWYQQTPGQGLQFLFEYFSETQRNKGNFPGRFSGRQFSNSRSEMNVSTLELGDSALYLCASSLTSYEQFFGPGTRLTVL.

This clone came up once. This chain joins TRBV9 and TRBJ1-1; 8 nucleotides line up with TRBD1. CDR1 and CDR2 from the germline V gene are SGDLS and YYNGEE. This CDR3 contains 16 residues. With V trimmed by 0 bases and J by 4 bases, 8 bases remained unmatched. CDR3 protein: CASSVASGGRSTEAFF. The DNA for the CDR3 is TGTGCCAGCAGCGTAGCATCAGGGGGCCGTAGCACTGAAGCTTTCTTT.

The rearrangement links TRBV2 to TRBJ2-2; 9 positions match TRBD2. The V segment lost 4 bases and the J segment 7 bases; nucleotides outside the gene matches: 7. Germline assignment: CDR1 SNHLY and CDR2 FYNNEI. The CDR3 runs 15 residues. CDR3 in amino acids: CASSVEGLADGELFF. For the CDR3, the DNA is TGTGCCAGCAGTGTTGAGGGACTAGCTGACGGGGAGCTGTTTTTT.